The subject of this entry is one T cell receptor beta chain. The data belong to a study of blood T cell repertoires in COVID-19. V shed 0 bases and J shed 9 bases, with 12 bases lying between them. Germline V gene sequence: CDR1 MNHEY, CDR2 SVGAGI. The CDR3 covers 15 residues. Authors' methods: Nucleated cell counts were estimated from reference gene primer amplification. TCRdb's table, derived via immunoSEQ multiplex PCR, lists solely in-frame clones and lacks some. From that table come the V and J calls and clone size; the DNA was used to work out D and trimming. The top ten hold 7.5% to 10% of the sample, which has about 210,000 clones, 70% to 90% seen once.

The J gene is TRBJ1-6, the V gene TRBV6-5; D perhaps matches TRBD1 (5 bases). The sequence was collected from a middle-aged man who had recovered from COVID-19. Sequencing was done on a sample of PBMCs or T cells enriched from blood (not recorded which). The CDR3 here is CASSYSFSGGSPLHF. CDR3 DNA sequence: TGTGCCAGCAGTTACTCTTTCTCGGGGGGTTCACCCCTCCACTTT.